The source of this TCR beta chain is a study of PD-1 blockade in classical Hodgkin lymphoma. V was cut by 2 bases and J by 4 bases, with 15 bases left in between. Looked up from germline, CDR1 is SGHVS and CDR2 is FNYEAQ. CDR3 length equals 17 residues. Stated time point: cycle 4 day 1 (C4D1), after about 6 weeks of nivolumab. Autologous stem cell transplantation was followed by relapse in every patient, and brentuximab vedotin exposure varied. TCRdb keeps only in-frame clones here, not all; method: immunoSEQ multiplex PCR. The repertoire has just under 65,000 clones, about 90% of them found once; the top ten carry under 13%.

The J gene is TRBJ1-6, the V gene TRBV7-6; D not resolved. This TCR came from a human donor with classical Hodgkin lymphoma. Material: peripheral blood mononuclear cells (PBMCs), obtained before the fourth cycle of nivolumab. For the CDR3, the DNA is TGTGCCAGCAGCTTACAATCGCGGACGGGTTATAATTCACCCCTCCACTTT. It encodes CASSLQSRTGYNSPLHF.